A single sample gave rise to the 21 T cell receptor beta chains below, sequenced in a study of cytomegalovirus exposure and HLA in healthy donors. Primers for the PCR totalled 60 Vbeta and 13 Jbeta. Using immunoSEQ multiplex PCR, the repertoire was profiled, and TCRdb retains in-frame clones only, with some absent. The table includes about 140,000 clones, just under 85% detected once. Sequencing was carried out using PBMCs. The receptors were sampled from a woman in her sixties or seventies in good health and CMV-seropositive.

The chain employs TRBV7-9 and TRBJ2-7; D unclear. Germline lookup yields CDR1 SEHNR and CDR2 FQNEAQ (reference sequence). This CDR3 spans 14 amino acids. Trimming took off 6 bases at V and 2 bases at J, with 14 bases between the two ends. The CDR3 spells CASSWAPNPYEQYF. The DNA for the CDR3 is TGTGCCAGCAGTTGGGCACCTAACCCCTACGAGCAGTACTTC. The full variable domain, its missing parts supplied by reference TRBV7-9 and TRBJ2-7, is DTGVSQNPRHKITKRGQNVTFRCDPISEHNRLYWYRQTLGQGPEFLTYFQNEAQLEKSRLLSDRFSAERPKGSFSTLEIQRTEQGDSAMYLCASSWAPNPYEQYFGPGTRLTVT.

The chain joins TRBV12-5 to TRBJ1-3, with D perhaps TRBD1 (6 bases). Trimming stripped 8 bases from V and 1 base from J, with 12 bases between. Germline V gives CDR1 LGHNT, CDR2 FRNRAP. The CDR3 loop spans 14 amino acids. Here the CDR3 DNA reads TGTGCTAGTTTCAGGGGATCTTCTGGAAACACCATATATTTT. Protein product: CASFRGSSGNTIYF.

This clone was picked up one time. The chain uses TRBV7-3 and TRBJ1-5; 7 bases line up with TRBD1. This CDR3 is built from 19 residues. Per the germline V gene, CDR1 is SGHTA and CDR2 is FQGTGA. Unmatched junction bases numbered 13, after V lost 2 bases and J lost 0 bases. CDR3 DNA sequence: TGTGCCAGCAGCTTACGGGGAAGCCGGGACAGTTATAGCAATCAGCCCCAGCATTTT. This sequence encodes CASSLRGSRDSYSNQPQHF.

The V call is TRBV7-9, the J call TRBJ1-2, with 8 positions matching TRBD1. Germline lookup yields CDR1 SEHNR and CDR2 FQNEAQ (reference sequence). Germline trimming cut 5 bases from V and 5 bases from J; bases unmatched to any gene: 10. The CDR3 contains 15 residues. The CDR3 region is CASSVDRVPQYGYTF. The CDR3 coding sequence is TGTGCCAGCAGCGTGGACAGGGTCCCTCAGTATGGCTACACCTTC.

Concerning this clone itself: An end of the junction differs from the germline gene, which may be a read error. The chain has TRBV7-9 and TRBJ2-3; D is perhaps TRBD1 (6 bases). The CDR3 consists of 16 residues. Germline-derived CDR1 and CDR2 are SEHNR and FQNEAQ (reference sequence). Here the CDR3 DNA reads TGTGCCGGCAGCCAGGGGATGCAGACCCTCACAGATACGCAGTATTTT. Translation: CAGSQGMQTLTDTQYF.

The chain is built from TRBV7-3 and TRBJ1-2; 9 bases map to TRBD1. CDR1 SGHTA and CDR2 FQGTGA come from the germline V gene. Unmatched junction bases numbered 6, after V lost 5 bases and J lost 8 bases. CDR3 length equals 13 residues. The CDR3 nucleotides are TGTGCCAGCAGCCAAACAGGGGGCGACGGCTACACCTTC. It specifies CASSQTGGDGYTF.

The CDR3 region is CASGQTDSGNTIYF. DNA for the CDR3: TGTGCCAGCGGCCAGACAGACTCTGGAAACACCATATATTTT. V usage is TRBV2 and J usage is TRBJ1-3, with D perhaps TRBD1 (5 bases). CDR1 and CDR2 (germline): SNHLY, FYNNEI. Deletions cut 8 bases from V and 0 bases from J, with 11 bases between. This CDR3 is built from 14 residues.

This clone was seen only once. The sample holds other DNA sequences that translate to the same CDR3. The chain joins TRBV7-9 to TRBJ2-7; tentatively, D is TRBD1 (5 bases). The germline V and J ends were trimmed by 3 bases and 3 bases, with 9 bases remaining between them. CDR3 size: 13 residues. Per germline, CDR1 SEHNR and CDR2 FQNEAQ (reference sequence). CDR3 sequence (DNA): TGTGCCAGCAGCTTCGACAGTGACTACGAGCAGTACTTC. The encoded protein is CASSFDSDYEQYF. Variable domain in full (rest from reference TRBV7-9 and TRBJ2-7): DTGVSQNPRHKITKRGQNVTFRCDPISEHNRLYWYRQTLGQGPEFLTYFQNEAQLEKSRLLSDRFSAERPKGSFSTLEIQRTEQGDSAMYLCASSFDSDYEQYFGPGTRLTVT.

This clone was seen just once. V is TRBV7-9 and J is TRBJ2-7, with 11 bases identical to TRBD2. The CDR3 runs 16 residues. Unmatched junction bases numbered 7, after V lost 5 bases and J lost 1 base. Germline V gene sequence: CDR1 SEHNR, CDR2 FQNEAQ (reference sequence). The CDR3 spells CASSTRLAGWSYEQYF. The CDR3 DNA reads TGTGCCAGCAGCACAAGACTAGCGGGATGGTCCTACGAGCAGTACTTC.

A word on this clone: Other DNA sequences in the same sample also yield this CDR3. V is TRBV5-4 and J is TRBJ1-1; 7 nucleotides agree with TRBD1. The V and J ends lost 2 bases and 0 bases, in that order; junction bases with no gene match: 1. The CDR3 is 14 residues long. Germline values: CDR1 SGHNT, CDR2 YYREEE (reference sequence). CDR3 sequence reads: CASSFDRVNTEAFF. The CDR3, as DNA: TGTGCCAGCAGCTTCGACAGGGTGAACACTGAAGCTTTCTTT.

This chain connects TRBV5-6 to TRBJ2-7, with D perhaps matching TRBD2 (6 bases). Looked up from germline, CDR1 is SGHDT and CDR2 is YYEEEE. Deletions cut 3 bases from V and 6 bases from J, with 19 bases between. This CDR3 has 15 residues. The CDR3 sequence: CASSSLRGSMSEQYF. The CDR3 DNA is TGTGCCAGCAGCTCCCTACGGGGGAGTATGTCCGAGCAGTACTTC.

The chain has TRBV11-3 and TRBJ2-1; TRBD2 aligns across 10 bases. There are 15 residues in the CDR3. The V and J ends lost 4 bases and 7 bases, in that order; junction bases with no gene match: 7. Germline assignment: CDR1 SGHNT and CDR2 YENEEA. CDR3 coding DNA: TGTGCCAGCAGCTCGTCTAGCGGGAGTAGGAATGAGCAGTTCTTC. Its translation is CASSSSSGSRNEQFF.

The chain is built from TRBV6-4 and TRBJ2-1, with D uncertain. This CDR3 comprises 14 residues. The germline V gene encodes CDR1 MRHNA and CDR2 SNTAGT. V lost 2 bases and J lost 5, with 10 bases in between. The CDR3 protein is CASSDGLDDNEQFF. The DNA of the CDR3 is TGTGCCAGCAGTGACGGGCTCGACGACAATGAGCAGTTCTTC.

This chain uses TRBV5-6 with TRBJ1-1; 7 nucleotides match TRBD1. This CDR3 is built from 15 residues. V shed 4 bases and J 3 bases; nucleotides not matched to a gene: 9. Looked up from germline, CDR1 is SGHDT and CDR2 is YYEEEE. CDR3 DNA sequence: TGTGCCAGCAGCCCGAACCGACAGGGATACACTGAAGCTTTCTTT. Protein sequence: CASSPNRQGYTEAFF.

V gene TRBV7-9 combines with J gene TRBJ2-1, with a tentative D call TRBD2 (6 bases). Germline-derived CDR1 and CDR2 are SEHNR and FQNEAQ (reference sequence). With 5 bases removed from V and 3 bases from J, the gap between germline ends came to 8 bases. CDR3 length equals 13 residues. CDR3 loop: CASSPGVYNEQFF. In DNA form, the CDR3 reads TGTGCCAGCAGCCCGGGAGTCTACAATGAGCAGTTCTTC. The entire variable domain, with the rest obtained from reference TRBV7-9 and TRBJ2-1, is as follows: DTGVSQNPRHKITKRGQNVTFRCDPISEHNRLYWYRQTLGQGPEFLTYFQNEAQLEKSRLLSDRFSAERPKGSFSTLEIQRTEQGDSAMYLCASSPGVYNEQFFGPGTRLTVL.

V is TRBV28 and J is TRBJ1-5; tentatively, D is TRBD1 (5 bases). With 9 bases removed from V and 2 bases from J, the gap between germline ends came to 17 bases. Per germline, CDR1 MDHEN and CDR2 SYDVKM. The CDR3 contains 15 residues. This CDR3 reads CASLLGGFGNQPQHF. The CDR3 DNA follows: TGTGCCAGTCTGCTGGGGGGATTTGGCAATCAGCCCCAGCATTTT.

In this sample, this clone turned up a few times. CDR3 sequence (DNA): TGCGCCAGCAGTCTGGACAGGTGGAACACTGAAGCTTTCTTT. Protein product: CASSLDRWNTEAFF. The chain joins TRBV5-1 to TRBJ1-1, with 7 bases aligning to TRBD1. Germline V gives CDR1 SGHRS, CDR2 YFSETQ. V gave up 5 bases and J gave up 1 base; unmatched junction bases: 5. The CDR3 totals 14 residues.

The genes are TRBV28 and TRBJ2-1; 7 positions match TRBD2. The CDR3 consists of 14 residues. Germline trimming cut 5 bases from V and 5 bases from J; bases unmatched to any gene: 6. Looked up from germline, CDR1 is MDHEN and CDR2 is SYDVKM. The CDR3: CASSGRETNNEQFF. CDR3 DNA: TGTGCCAGCAGTGGGCGGGAGACCAACAATGAGCAGTTCTTC. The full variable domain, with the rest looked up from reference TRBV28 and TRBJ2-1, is DVKVTQSSRYLVKRTGEKVFLECVQDMDHENMFWYRQDPGLGLRLIYFSYDVKMKEKGDIPEGYSVSREKKERFSLILESASTNQTSMYLCASSGRETNNEQFFGPGTRLTVL.

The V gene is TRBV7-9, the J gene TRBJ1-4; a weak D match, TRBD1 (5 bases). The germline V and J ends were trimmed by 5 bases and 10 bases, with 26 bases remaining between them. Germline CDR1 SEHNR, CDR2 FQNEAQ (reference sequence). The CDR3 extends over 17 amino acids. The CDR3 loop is CASSNTRDRSREGKLFF. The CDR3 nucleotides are TGTGCCAGCAGCAACACCCGGGACCGGAGTCGGGAGGGAAAACTGTTTTTT.

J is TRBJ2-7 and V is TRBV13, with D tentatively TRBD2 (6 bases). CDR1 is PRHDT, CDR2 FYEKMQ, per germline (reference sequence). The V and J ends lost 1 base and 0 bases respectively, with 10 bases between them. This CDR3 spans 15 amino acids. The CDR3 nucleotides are TGTGCCAGCAGCTTAGCGGGGGAAAGCTCCTACGAGCAGTACTTC. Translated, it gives CASSLAGESSYEQYF.

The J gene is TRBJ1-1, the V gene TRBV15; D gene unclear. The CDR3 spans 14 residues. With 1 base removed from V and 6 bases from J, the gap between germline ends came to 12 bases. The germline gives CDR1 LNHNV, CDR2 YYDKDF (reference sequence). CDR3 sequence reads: CATSRGLDLSEAFF. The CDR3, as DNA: TGTGCCACCAGCAGAGGATTAGACTTATCTGAAGCTTTCTTT.